These 25 T cell receptor beta chains originate from one sample sequenced in a study of shared clonotypes between healthy human individuals. Generated by immunoSEQ multiplex PCR, the TCRdb table keeps only in-frame clones and is missing some. Of around 940,000 clones in the sample, approximately 76% were seen once. The sample consisted of memory CD4+ T cells sorted from blood. Subset noted: CD45RA-negative fraction. Receptors were obtained from a man between 18 and 35 years old in good health.

The chain joins TRBV5-5 to TRBJ1-5; unclear D gene. Trimming stripped 2 bases from V and 7 bases from J, with 10 bases between. The CDR3 sequence is 13 residues long. Per germline, CDR1 SGHKS and CDR2 YYEKEE (reference sequence). The CDR3 sequence is CASSFDPVQPQHF. In nucleotides, the CDR3 is TGTGCCAGCAGCTTTGATCCCGTGCAGCCCCAGCATTTT.

A note on this clone: Distinct nucleotide sequences in the sample also encode this CDR3. This chain connects TRBV18 to TRBJ2-7; D is possibly TRBD1 or TRBD2 (5 bases each). Germline loops: CDR1 KGHSH, CDR2 LQKENI. Trimming left V 3 bases short and J 1 base short, with 10 bases between. The CDR3 covers 14 residues. The CDR3 coding sequence is TGTGCCAGCTCACCCGGGACGTCGTCCTACGAGCAGTACTTC. It codes for CASSPGTSSYEQYF.

Regarding this clone: Other nucleotide sequences from this sample produce the same CDR3. V gene TRBV28 combines with J gene TRBJ2-3; a weak D match, TRBD2 (6 bases). Trimming took 2 bases from V and 0 from J, leaving 9 bases between them. Germline values: CDR1 MDHEN, CDR2 SYDVKM. The length of the CDR3 is 15 residues. The CDR3 sequence: CASSLSGTSTDTQYF. CDR3 in DNA: TGTGCCAGCAGTTTAAGTGGGACTAGCACAGATACGCAGTATTTT.

This clone was seen at least ten times. This chain uses TRBV30 with TRBJ2-7; no clear D gene. The CDR3 runs to 12 residues. The germline gives CDR1 GTSNPN, CDR2 SVGIG (reference sequence). Trimming stripped 1 base from V and 5 bases from J, with 9 bases between. CDR3 sequence reads: CAWSAIGNEQYF. The DNA for the CDR3 is TGTGCCTGGAGTGCCATCGGCAACGAGCAGTACTTC.

The rearrangement uses TRBV5-1 and TRBJ2-7; a weak D match, TRBD1 (6 bases). Trimming pared 3 bases from V and 3 bases from J, leaving 13 bases between. CDR3 length: 14 residues. Germline lookup yields CDR1 SGHRS and CDR2 YFSETQ. Here the CDR3 DNA reads TGCGCCAGCAGCTGGGAGACAGGCGGCTACGAGCAGTACTTC. This gives the protein CASSWETGGYEQYF.

The chain joins TRBV5-1 to TRBJ2-1, with D unclear. This CDR3 has 14 residues. Trimming took 4 bases from V and 9 from J, leaving 17 bases between them. In germline, CDR1 is SGHRS, CDR2 YFSETQ. The CDR3 DNA reads TGCGCCAGCAGCCCCACGACTGGGTTGACTGAGCAGTTCTTC. Translated, it gives CASSPTTGLTEQFF.

The V gene is TRBV4-1, the J gene TRBJ2-5; D is tentatively TRBD1 or TRBD2 (6 bases each). The germline V gene has CDR1 MGHRA and CDR2 YSYEKL. The CDR3 covers 17 residues. V lost 2 bases and J lost 2, with 18 bases in between. Here the CDR3 reads CASSQTSSGGGQETQYF. In nucleotides, the CDR3 is TGCGCCAGCAGCCAAACCTCGAGCGGAGGGGGTCAAGAGACCCAGTACTTC.

The chain carries TRBV7-2 and TRBJ2-7; 16 positions agree with TRBD2. V lost 1 base and J lost 6; bases outside the gene matches: 6. Germline CDR1 reads SGHTA; CDR2 reads FQGNSA. This CDR3 is 17 amino acids long. The CDR3 is CASSLVGLAGGRFEQYF. CDR3 sequence (DNA): TGTGCCAGCAGCTTAGTGGGACTAGCGGGGGGGCGATTCGAGCAGTACTTC.

In DNA form, the CDR3 reads TGTGCCAGCAGTTGGGGCAGAGACAATGAGCAGTTCTTC. Amino acid sequence: CASSWGRDNEQFF. The rearrangement links TRBV6-6 to TRBJ2-1, with a possible D match to TRBD1 (5 bases). Looked up from germline, CDR1 is MNHNY and CDR2 is SVGAGI (reference sequence). This CDR3 region has 13 residues. Trimming took off 4 bases at V and 5 bases at J, with 9 bases between the two ends.

This sequence joins TRBV14 and TRBJ2-3, with D perhaps matching TRBD1 (6 bases). The CDR3 is made up of 15 amino acids. CDR1 SGHDN and CDR2 FVKESK come from the germline V gene. The V end was cut by 4 bases, the J end by 6 bases, with 17 bases between. CDR3 amino acids: CASSPQGGGYDTQYF. CDR3 sequence (DNA): TGTGCCAGCAGCCCCCAAGGGGGTGGGTATGATACGCAGTATTTT.

The table lists this clone with a count of one. The chain joins TRBV18 to TRBJ2-3; 8 bases fit TRBD1. Germline CDR1 is KGHSH and CDR2 is LQKENI. Trimming took 6 bases from V and 2 from J; bases not matched to a gene: 10. This CDR3 is 16 amino acids long. CDR3 nucleotides: TGTGCCAGCTCTGCCAGACAGGGGAAGGTCACAGATACGCAGTATTTT. Its translation: CASSARQGKVTDTQYF.

The V gene is TRBV19, the J gene TRBJ2-3, with D hard to call. CDR3 length equals 11 residues. CDR1 is LNHDA and CDR2 is SQIVND in the germline V gene (reference sequence). V shed 3 bases and J shed 5 bases, with 3 bases lying between them. CDR3 nucleotides: TGTGCCAGTAGTATCTTAGATACGCAGTATTTT. It specifies CASSILDTQYF.

The chain combines TRBV5-1 with TRBJ2-1; D may be TRBD2 (5 bases). The CDR3 loop spans 16 amino acids. The V gene lost 1 base and the J gene lost 1 base, with 12 bases spanning the gap. The V gene's germline CDR1 is SGHRS and CDR2 YFSETQ. CDR3 nucleotides: TGCGCCAGCAGCTTGAGAGGACTCGAATCCTACAATGAGCAGTTCTTC. Amino acid sequence: CASSLRGLESYNEQFF. The variable domain in full, with the rest retrieved from reference TRBV5-1 and TRBJ2-1, is KAGVTQTPRYLIKTRGQQVTLSCSPISGHRSVSWYQQTPGQGLQFLFEYFSETQRNKGNFPGRFSGRQFSNSRSEMNVSTLELGDSALYLCASSLRGLESYNEQFFGPGTRLTVL.

The chain is built from TRBV30 and TRBJ1-1; tentatively, D is TRBD1 (6 bases). Per the germline V gene, CDR1 is GTSNPN and CDR2 is SVGIG (reference sequence). Between the trimmed V and J ends, which lost 2 bases and 6 bases, there was a span of 13 bases. The CDR3 has 13 amino acids. The CDR3 loop reads CAWSPRQESEAFF. The CDR3 DNA reads as TGTGCCTGGAGTCCCCGACAGGAGTCTGAAGCTTTCTTT.

This chain joins TRBV18 and TRBJ2-7; possibly TRBD2 for D (5 bases). This CDR3 has 13 amino acids. Trimming stripped 3 bases from V and 3 bases from J, with 9 bases between. Germline CDR1 is KGHSH and CDR2 is LQKENI. CDR3 DNA: TGTGCCAGCTCACCCTTCGGGGACTACGAGCAGTACTTC. Residues: CASSPFGDYEQYF. Based on the CDR3 plus reference TRBV18 and TRBJ2-7, the full variable domain is NAGVMQNPRHLVRRRGQEARLRCSPMKGHSHVYWYRQLPEEGLKFMVYLQKENIIDESGMPKERFSAEFPKEGPSILRIQQVVRGDSAAYFCASSPFGDYEQYFGPGTRLTVT.

This clone was seen a few times. The rearrangement uses TRBV18 and TRBJ2-5, with 9 nucleotides matching TRBD1. The J call may not be correct, given that the DNA end is closer to TRBJ2-7. The CDR3 extends over 14 amino acids. The germline gives CDR1 KGHSH, CDR2 LQKENI. As DNA, the CDR3 is TGTGCCAGCTCACCCGAGGGACAGGGTTACGAGCAGTACTTC. Protein sequence: CASSPEGQGYEQYF.

V is TRBV6-5 and J is TRBJ1-6, with 7 bases fitting TRBD1. The CDR3 covers 13 residues. Trimming removed 11 bases from V and 6 bases from J; junction bases left unmatched: 7. Per germline, CDR1 MNHEY and CDR2 SVGAGI. Written as DNA, the CDR3 is TGTGCCGGGTCCCGGGACAGTAATTCACCCCTCCACTTT. It encodes CAGSRDSNSPLHF.

This chain joins TRBV6-6 and TRBJ1-5; D is uncertain. Trimming shortened V by 4 bases and J by 4 bases, and 8 bases separated the two germline ends. The CDR3 spans 13 residues. The V gene's germline CDR1 is MNHNY and CDR2 SVGAGI (reference sequence). This CDR3 is CASSLTVNQPQHF. Written as DNA, the CDR3 is TGTGCCAGCAGTTTAACGGTGAATCAGCCCCAGCATTTT.

This clone was seen only a few times. The V gene is TRBV6-6, the J gene TRBJ1-3; D is ambiguous. The CDR3 has 14 amino acids. The V end was cut by 6 bases, the J end by 4 bases, with 13 bases between. In germline, CDR1 is MNHNY, CDR2 SVGAGI (reference sequence). CDR3 in amino acids: CASSPGSSGNTIYF. Written as DNA, the CDR3 is TGTGCCAGCAGCCCGGGGTCGTCAGGAAACACCATATATTTT.

This clone was recorded a few times. This rearrangement joins TRBV4-1 to TRBJ2-7; D is uncertain. The CDR3 totals 16 residues. Trimming shortened V by 2 bases and J by 2 bases, and 16 bases separated the two germline ends. Looked up from germline, CDR1 is MGHRA and CDR2 is YSYEKL. The CDR3 here is CASSQTLGARTYEQYF. In nucleotides, the CDR3 is TGCGCCAGCAGCCAAACCCTAGGAGCGAGAACCTACGAGCAGTACTTC.

The chain recombines TRBV27 with TRBJ1-2; D remains ambiguous. CDR3 length equals 14 residues. Germline-derived CDR1 and CDR2 are MNHEY and SMNVEV (reference sequence). The V end was cut by 0 bases, the J end by 7 bases, with 12 bases between. The DNA of the CDR3 is TGTGCCAGCAGTTTATCCCAACCGTCATCTGGCTACACCTTC. This gives the protein CASSLSQPSSGYTF.

The gene calls are TRBV21-1 and TRBJ2-2. TRBV21-1 is a known pseudogene. The CDR3 has 16 amino acids. CDR3 nucleotides: TGTGGGGGGTCATCAAATCCGTTCGCGAACACCGGGGAGCTGTTTTTT. Its translation is CGGSSNPFANTGELFF.

The chain employs TRBV30 and TRBJ1-6, with 7 positions matching TRBD1. J was trimmed by 7 bases and V by 0 bases; bases with no gene match: 6. In germline, CDR1 is GTSNPN, CDR2 SVGIG (reference sequence). This CDR3 has 15 amino acids. CDR3 in amino acids: CAWSVKTGQNSPLHF. The CDR3 DNA reads TGTGCCTGGAGTGTAAAGACAGGGCAGAATTCACCCCTCCACTTT.

This clone was recorded a few times. The rearrangement joins TRBV7-9 to TRBJ1-2; D ambiguous. Between the trimmed V and J ends, which lost 5 bases and 6 bases, there was a span of 10 bases. Germline-derived CDR1 and CDR2 are SEHNR and FQNEAQ (reference sequence). The CDR3 extends over 12 amino acids. The CDR3: CASSQGGNGYTF. In DNA, the CDR3 is TGTGCCAGCAGCCAAGGAGGTAATGGCTACACCTTC.

The chain links TRBV27 to TRBJ2-7; D unresolved. The CDR3 runs 15 residues. CDR1 is MNHEY, CDR2 SMNVEV, per germline (reference sequence). Trimming left V 6 bases short and J 2 bases short, with 17 bases between. CDR3 sequence: CASSLKSGKTYEQYF. As DNA, the CDR3 is TGTGCCAGCAGCCTGAAGTCGGGCAAAACCTACGAGCAGTACTTC.